The 27 T cell receptor beta chains below come from one sample, sequenced in a study of blood T cells in healthy people across ages. Sample-barcoded 5' priming and a J-beta primer mix drove a second PCR of about 7 to 11 cycles. One entry per CDR3 protein, called by TCRdb with MiXCR from the 5' RACE reads. Here the sample spans roughly 800,000 distinct CDR3 sequences, 25% to 30% being singletons. A further study also used this sample, focusing on T cells of mothers and their children.

The specimen sequenced was blood. The receptors originated from a boy between 5 and 17 years old in good health.

The rearrangement links TRBV6-6 to TRBJ2-5; 8 nucleotides align to TRBD2. The DNA end is a closer match to TRBJ2-7, so the J assignment may be wrong. The CDR3 runs to 15 residues. Germline loops: CDR1 MNHNY, CDR2 SVGAGI (reference sequence). CDR3 protein: CASRPGLVVSYEQYF. The DNA of the CDR3 is TGTGCCAGCAGACCGGGACTAGTGGTATCCTACGAGCAGTACTTC.

The table lists this clonotype with a few counts. The chain uses TRBV27 and TRBJ1-1; no clear D gene. The CDR3 extends over 15 amino acids. Germline V gives CDR1 MNHEY, CDR2 SMNVEV (reference sequence). V lost 9 bases to trimming and J lost 3 bases, with 20 bases between them. The CDR3 sequence: CARIPLGSWDTEAFF. The DNA for the CDR3 is TGTGCCAGGATCCCCTTAGGGAGTTGGGACACTGAAGCTTTCTTT.

The chain combines TRBV7-2 with TRBJ2-5; 9 nucleotides match TRBD1. The CDR3 is made up of 14 amino acids. Germline V gene data show CDR1 as SGHTA and CDR2 as FQGNSA. The V segment lost 8 bases and the J segment 1 base; nucleotides outside the gene matches: 5. The CDR3: CASGQGNFQETQYF. Written as DNA, the CDR3 is TGTGCCAGCGGACAGGGGAACTTCCAAGAGACCCAGTACTTC.

The chain employs TRBV30 and TRBJ2-2; D is ambiguous. Germline loops: CDR1 GTSNPN, CDR2 SVGIG (reference sequence). V was shortened by 4 bases and J by 2 bases, with 11 bases between the two germline ends. This CDR3 has 14 amino acids. The CDR3 protein is CAWKKQKNTGELFF. The CDR3, as DNA: TGTGCCTGGAAAAAACAGAAAAACACCGGGGAGCTGTTTTTT.

The genes are TRBV6-1 and TRBJ2-1, with D possibly TRBD2 on 5 matching bases. Germline CDR1 reads MNHNS; CDR2 reads SASEGT. This CDR3 region has 16 residues. Trimming stripped 4 bases from V and 0 bases from J, with 13 bases between. The CDR3 DNA is TGTGCCAGCAGTGGGATCGGGGTTAGCTCCTACAATGAGCAGTTCTTC. Amino acid sequence: CASSGIGVSSYNEQFF.

This clonotype was seen a handful of times. J is TRBJ2-2 and V is TRBV7-2; 12 nucleotides agree with TRBD2. The CDR3 extends over 15 amino acids. After removal of 3 bases from V and 6 bases from J, the junction contained 2 bases not matched to a gene. CDR1 and CDR2 from the germline V gene are SGHTA and FQGNSA. The CDR3 is CASSFLAGGPGELFF. The CDR3 DNA is TGTGCCAGCAGCTTTCTAGCGGGGGGGCCCGGGGAGCTGTTTTTT.

The rearrangement joins TRBV20-1 to TRBJ2-1; TRBD1 agrees at 10 bases. CDR3 length: 14 amino acids. CDR1 is DFQATT and CDR2 is SNEGSKA in the germline V gene (reference sequence). Germline trimming cut 3 bases from V and 5 bases from J; bases unmatched to any gene: 4. This CDR3 is CSARDRGINNEQFF. The CDR3, as DNA: TGCAGTGCTAGGGACAGGGGGATCAACAATGAGCAGTTCTTC.

Comments on this clonotype: One end of the junction does not line up with germline, which may come from a read error. CDR3 in DNA: TGTGCCAGCAGACTAAAGGCCGGGACTAGCCTATCGAGCACAGATGCGCAGTATTTT. Its protein is CASRLKAGTSLSSTDAQYF. V and J are TRBV12-3 or TRBV12-4 and TRBJ2-3; 9 nucleotides align to TRBD2. The CDR3 spans 19 residues.

The chain employs TRBV12-3 or TRBV12-4 and TRBJ2-5, with D unclear. The germline V and J ends were trimmed by 6 bases and 9 bases, with 14 bases remaining between them. The length of the CDR3 is 12 residues. DNA for the CDR3: TGTGCCAGCAGCTCCACGGACGTGTCCCAGTACTTC. It encodes CASSSTDVSQYF.

This clonotype occurred a few times. The chain employs TRBV6-2 or TRBV6-3 and TRBJ2-5, with a weak D call TRBD1 (6 bases). This CDR3 is built from 14 residues. Trimming pared 3 bases from V and 2 bases from J, leaving 10 bases between. Germline CDR1 is MNHEY and CDR2 is SVGEGT. The CDR3 coding sequence is TGTGCCAGCAGTTATGGTGGACAGCAAGAGACCCAGTACTTC. This encodes CASSYGGQQETQYF.

This clonotype showed up many times. Mismatch with germline at one junction end may stem from a read error. The chain links TRBV12-3 or TRBV12-4 to TRBJ2-1, with 7 bases fitting TRBD2. There are 14 residues in the CDR3. DNA for the CDR3: TGTGCCAGCAGTGTAGCGGGTCCCCACAATGAGCAGTTCTTC. Translated: CASSVAGPHNEQFF.

In its sample, this clonotype was seen once. This rearrangement joins TRBV27 to TRBJ2-5; 8 bases fit TRBD2. CDR3 length equals 14 residues. The V gene's germline CDR1 is MNHEY and CDR2 SMNVEV (reference sequence). J lost 1 base, V lost 7 bases, and 5 bases had no gene match. In nucleotides, the CDR3 is TGTGCCAGCAAAGGACTAGCATCCCAAGAGACCCAGTACTTC. This codes for CASKGLASQETQYF.

Only a few counts were recorded for this clonotype. This chain joins TRBV20-1 and TRBJ2-3; D ambiguous. The CDR3 consists of 11 residues. Germline CDR1 is DFQATT and CDR2 is SNEGSKA (reference sequence). V gave up 6 bases and J gave up 6 bases, with 10 bases separating them. CDR3 residues: CSAHLGDTQYF. The CDR3 DNA follows: TGCAGTGCCCATCTGGGGGATACGCAGTATTTT.

The chain links TRBV20-1 to TRBJ2-3; D is undetermined. The CDR3 covers 14 residues. CDR1 is DFQATT and CDR2 is SNEGSKA in the germline V gene (reference sequence). V lost 3 bases to trimming and J lost 0 bases, with 10 bases between them. CDR3 loop: CSARMGGSTDTQYF. CDR3 coding DNA: TGCAGTGCTAGGATGGGCGGAAGCACAGATACGCAGTATTTT.

The chain carries TRBV6-1 and TRBJ1-1; D gene uncertain. V lost 7 bases to trimming and J lost 4 bases, with 10 bases between them. The germline CDR1 and CDR2 sequences are MNHNS and SASEGT. This CDR3 region has 12 residues. The CDR3 loop reads CASMLRGTEAFF. The CDR3 DNA reads as TGTGCCAGCATGCTGAGAGGCACTGAAGCTTTCTTT.

The table lists this clonotype with a few counts. This rearrangement joins TRBV10-3 to TRBJ2-3; D gene unclear. Trimming cost V 6 bases and J 2 bases, with 6 bases left between them. CDR1 is ENHRY and CDR2 is SYGVKD in the germline V gene. This CDR3 spans 12 amino acids. The CDR3 region has the DNA TGTGCCATCAGGGACCCCACAGATACGCAGTATTTT. This encodes CAIRDPTDTQYF.

A few counts support this clonotype. The chain couples TRBV6-2 or TRBV6-3 to TRBJ2-5, with TRBD2 matching over 12 bases. The CDR3 has 16 residues. Germline V gene sequence: CDR1 MNHEY, CDR2 SVGEGT. V was clipped by 6 bases and J by 4 bases; unmatched bases: 9. This chain's CDR3 is CASSRRLAGVGETQYF. The CDR3 bases are TGTGCCAGCAGCAGACGACTAGCGGGGGTTGGAGAGACCCAGTACTTC.

The chain has TRBV5-5 and TRBJ1-2, with D possibly TRBD1 on 6 matching bases. V was trimmed by 0 bases and J by 7 bases, leaving 13 bases between them. This CDR3 comprises 14 residues. From germline, CDR1 is SGHKS and CDR2 YYEKEE (reference sequence). CDR3 in amino acids: CASSLASGASGYTF. In nucleotides, the CDR3 is TGTGCCAGCAGCTTGGCCTCAGGGGCGTCTGGCTACACCTTC. The variable domain in full, with the rest retrieved from reference TRBV5-5 and TRBJ1-2, is DAGVTQSPTHLIKTRGQQVTLRCSPISGHKSVSWYQQVLGQGPQFIFQYYEKEERGRGNFPDRFSARQFPNYSSELNVNALLLGDSALYLCASSLASGASGYTFGSGTRLTVV.

V gene TRBV28 combines with J gene TRBJ2-5; 12 bases agree with TRBD2. The J call may be in error: the DNA end matches TRBJ2-1 better. The germline V gene encodes CDR1 MDHEN and CDR2 SYDVKM. The CDR3 length is 16 residues. The CDR3 here is CASSFWASGGAREQFF. The CDR3 bases are TGTGCCAGCAGTTTCTGGGCTAGCGGGGGGGCCAGGGAGCAGTTCTTC.

This clonotype was seen only a few times. This rearrangement joins TRBV29-1 to TRBJ1-5; 9 bases align to TRBD1. Losses at the gene ends were 4 bases for V and 6 bases for J; bases not matched to a gene: 4. Per the germline V gene, CDR1 is SQVTM and CDR2 is ANQGSEA. This CDR3 spans 13 amino acids. CDR3 DNA: TGCAGCGTTGGGACAGGGGACGGTCAGCCCCAGCATTTT. Translating it yields CSVGTGDGQPQHF.

The J gene is TRBJ2-7, the V gene TRBV7-9; no definite D call. Trimming removed 5 bases at V and 4 bases at J, with 18 bases between. This CDR3 has 15 amino acids. Per the germline V gene, CDR1 is SEHNR and CDR2 is FQNEAQ (reference sequence). In nucleotides, the CDR3 is TGTGCCAGCAGCCGGGCGCCGGGCTATGTGTACGAGCAGTACTTC. This gives the protein CASSRAPGYVYEQYF.

This clonotype was recorded a few times. The V call is TRBV29-1, the J call TRBJ2-3, with TRBD2 matching 8 bases. CDR1 and CDR2 (germline): SQVTM, ANQGSEA. This CDR3 has 15 amino acids. J gave up 2 bases and V 8 bases, and 12 bases lay outside the gene matches. The CDR3 coding sequence is TGCAGCTCATCGTCGGGAGGGCACCACACAGATACGCAGTATTTT. Amino acid sequence: CSSSSGGHHTDTQYF.

The gene calls are TRBV5-1 and TRBJ2-7; no firm D call. Trimming stripped 0 bases from V and 2 bases from J, with 9 bases between. This CDR3 has 14 residues. CDR1 is SGHRS and CDR2 is YFSETQ in the germline V gene. CDR3: CASSLEVGTYEQYF. CDR3 bases: TGCGCCAGCAGCTTGGAGGTAGGAACCTACGAGCAGTACTTC. The entire variable domain, with the rest obtained from reference TRBV5-1 and TRBJ2-7, is as follows: KAGVTQTPRYLIKTRGQQVTLSCSPISGHRSVSWYQQTPGQGLQFLFEYFSETQRNKGNFPGRFSGRQFSNSRSEMNVSTLELGDSALYLCASSLEVGTYEQYFGPGTRLTVT.

V usage is TRBV27 and J usage is TRBJ2-3, with D possibly matching TRBD1 (5 bases). In germline, CDR1 is MNHEY, CDR2 SMNVEV (reference sequence). CDR3 length: 13 residues. Between the trimmed V and J ends, which lost 4 bases and 6 bases, there was a span of 11 bases. CDR3 in DNA: TGTGCCAGCAGTTATAGGGGCGCCGATACGCAGTATTTT. Translated, it gives CASSYRGADTQYF.

This clonotype was seen more than once but under ten times. V gene TRBV5-1 combines with J gene TRBJ1-2; D remains ambiguous. CDR3 length: 14 residues. CDR1 is SGHRS and CDR2 is YFSETQ in the germline V gene. The V end was cut by 1 base, the J end by 4 bases, with 11 bases between. The chain's CDR3 is CASSLLDSVYGYTF. CDR3 DNA: TGCGCCAGCAGCTTGTTGGACTCTGTCTATGGCTACACCTTC.

This chain links TRBV27 with TRBJ2-7, with 8 bases identical to TRBD2. The CDR3 sequence is 17 residues long. CDR1 and CDR2 (germline): MNHEY, SMNVEV (reference sequence). The V gene end was trimmed by 2 bases and the J gene end by 1 base; junction bases not matched to a gene: 10. CDR3 coding DNA: TGTGCCAGCAGTTTAAGGTTAGGCGGCGGGGGGTCCTACGAGCAGTACTTC. It codes for CASSLRLGGGGSYEQYF.

The chain has TRBV7-9 and TRBJ2-7, with 7 positions matching TRBD1. This CDR3 region has 16 residues. The V gene's germline CDR1 is SEHNR and CDR2 FQNEAQ (reference sequence). Germline trimming cut 5 bases from V and 3 bases from J; bases unmatched to any gene: 13. CDR3 sequence: CASSPGQVRPLYEQYF. In DNA form, the CDR3 reads TGTGCCAGCAGCCCAGGACAGGTTCGGCCCCTCTACGAGCAGTACTTC.